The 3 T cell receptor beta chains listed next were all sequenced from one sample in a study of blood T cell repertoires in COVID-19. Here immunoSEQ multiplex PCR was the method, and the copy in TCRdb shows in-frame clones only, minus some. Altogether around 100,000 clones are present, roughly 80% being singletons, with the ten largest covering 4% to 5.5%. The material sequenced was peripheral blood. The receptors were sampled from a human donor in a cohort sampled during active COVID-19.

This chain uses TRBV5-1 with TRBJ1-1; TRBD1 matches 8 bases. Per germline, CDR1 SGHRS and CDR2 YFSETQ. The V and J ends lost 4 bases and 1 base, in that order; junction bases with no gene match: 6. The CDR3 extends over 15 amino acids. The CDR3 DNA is TGCGCCAGCAGCCCACGGACAGGGCCGAACACTGAAGCTTTCTTT. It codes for CASSPRTGPNTEAFF.

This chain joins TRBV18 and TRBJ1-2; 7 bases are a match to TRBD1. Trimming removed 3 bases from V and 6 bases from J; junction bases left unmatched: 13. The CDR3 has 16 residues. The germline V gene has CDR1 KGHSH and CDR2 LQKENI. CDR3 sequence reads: CASSPRTGVEGDGYTF. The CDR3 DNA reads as TGTGCCAGCTCACCTAGGACAGGAGTTGAGGGAGATGGCTACACCTTC.

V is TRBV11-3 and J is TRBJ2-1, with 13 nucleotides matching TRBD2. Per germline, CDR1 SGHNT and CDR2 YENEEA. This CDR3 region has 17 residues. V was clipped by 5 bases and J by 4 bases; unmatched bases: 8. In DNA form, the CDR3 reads TGTGCCAGCAGCACCGGACAGACTAGCGGGGGGTACAATGAGCAGTTCTTC. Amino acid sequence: CASSTGQTSGGYNEQFF.